The 20 T cell receptor beta chains presented below share a single source sample, sequenced in a study of PD-1 blockade in classical Hodgkin lymphoma. Every patient had relapsed following autologous stem cell transplantation, and cohorts differed in brentuximab vedotin exposure. Sequencing used immunoSEQ multiplex PCR; TCRdb keeps in-frame clones, though not all of them. The sample lists about 98,000 clones; roughly 89% were seen once. The sequenced sample was peripheral blood mononuclear cells (PBMCs), obtained at baseline. The origin of the receptors is a human donor with classical Hodgkin lymphoma.

This clone showed up just once. The rearrangement uses TRBV5-1 and TRBJ2-7; D gene unclear. The CDR3 is made up of 14 amino acids. Trimming took off 0 bases at V and 6 bases at J, with 13 bases between the two ends. CDR1 is SGHRS and CDR2 is YFSETQ in the germline V gene. The CDR3 loop is CASSLGSGPLEQYF. The CDR3 DNA is TGCGCCAGCAGCTTGGGTTCAGGTCCCCTCGAGCAGTACTTC.

This chain connects TRBV6-1 to TRBJ2-5; D is possibly TRBD2 (5 bases). V was clipped by 6 bases and J by 5 bases, with 19 bases between them. The CDR3 loop spans 15 amino acids. Germline V gives CDR1 MNHNS, CDR2 SASEGT. The CDR3 spells CASSGTVEGWETQYF. In DNA form, the CDR3 reads TGTGCCAGCAGCGGCACGGTAGAGGGCTGGGAGACCCAGTACTTC.

This clone was observed a single time. The chain carries TRBV21-1 and TRBJ1-1; the DNA was not compared with TRBD1, the D call given in the table. TRBV21-1 counts as a pseudogene. CDR3 length equals 15 residues. The chain's CDR3 is CASSKARGQGDEAFF. Here the CDR3 DNA reads TGTGCCAGCAGCAAAGCCCGGGGACAGGGGGATGAAGCTTTCTTT.

The gene calls are TRBV5-1 and TRBJ2-7, with TRBD1 as a possible D gene (6 bases). In germline, CDR1 is SGHRS, CDR2 YFSETQ. Trimming took 1 base from V and 6 from J, leaving 23 bases between them. This CDR3 region has 17 residues. The CDR3 DNA follows: TGCGCCAGCAGCTTGAAAGGCCCAACGAGGGGGTCAAGCGAGCAGTACTTC. Its translation is CASSLKGPTRGSSEQYF. Full variable domain (missing parts from reference TRBV5-1 and TRBJ2-7): KAGVTQTPRYLIKTRGQQVTLSCSPISGHRSVSWYQQTPGQGLQFLFEYFSETQRNKGNFPGRFSGRQFSNSRSEMNVSTLELGDSALYLCASSLKGPTRGSSEQYFGPGTRLTVT.

The V gene is TRBV19, the J gene TRBJ1-3, with D uncertain. V shed 7 bases and J shed 0 bases, with 13 bases lying between them. Germline V CDR1 and CDR2: LNHDA, SQIVND (reference sequence). This CDR3 has 15 residues. The CDR3 DNA reads TGTGCCAGTATTCTCCAGGCTCGCTCTGGAAACACCATATATTTT. This sequence encodes CASILQARSGNTIYF.

This rearrangement joins TRBV7-8 to TRBJ1-5; TRBD1 matches at 7 bases. Germline loops: CDR1 SGHVS, CDR2 FQNEAQ. V trimming: 3 bases; J trimming: 5 bases; junction bases outside the gene matches: 10. The CDR3 consists of 16 residues. The CDR3 nucleotides read TGTGCCAGCAGCTTTGGACCACAGGGGCTCCATCAGCCCCAGCATTTT. This translates into CASSFGPQGLHQPQHF.

This clone was picked up one time. CDR3 DNA: TGCGCCAGCAGCCAAGCCGGTCTAGCGGGAGGGACCTACGAGCAGTACTTC. Its translation: CASSQAGLAGGTYEQYF. The gene calls are TRBV4-1 and TRBJ2-7; 12 nucleotides agree with TRBD2. This CDR3 spans 17 amino acids. The germline V gene has CDR1 MGHRA and CDR2 YSYEKL. V dropped 1 base and J dropped 2; count of bases not matched to a gene: 6.

CDR3 sequence: CASSLGDAWRENTEAFF. The CDR3 DNA follows: TGTGCCAGCAGCTTAGGGGACGCCTGGAGGGAAAACACTGAAGCTTTCTTT. The chain links TRBV11-2 to TRBJ1-1, with a possible D match to TRBD1 (5 bases). Trimming cost V 1 base and J 2 bases, with 17 bases left between them. The CDR3 totals 17 residues. Germline loops: CDR1 SGHAT, CDR2 FQNNGV.

V is TRBV15 and J is TRBJ2-6; D perhaps matches TRBD2 (5 bases). The CDR3 contains 16 residues. The V gene lost 3 bases and the J gene lost 1 base, with 10 bases spanning the gap. Per germline, CDR1 LNHNV and CDR2 YYDKDF (reference sequence). CDR3: CATSRSGDSGANVLTF. DNA of the CDR3: TGTGCCACCAGCAGGAGCGGTGATTCTGGGGCCAACGTCCTGACTTTC.

The J gene is TRBJ2-7, the V gene TRBV6-1, with TRBD1 matching over 7 bases. CDR1 is MNHNS and CDR2 is SASEGT in the germline V gene. This CDR3 region has 17 residues. Losses at the gene ends were 3 bases for V and 5 bases for J; bases not matched to a gene: 16. In DNA, the CDR3 is TGTGCCAGCAGTGAGACTGGGACAGCCATCTGGGTCCACGAGCAGTACTTC. Protein product: CASSETGTAIWVHEQYF.

V gene TRBV4-1 combines with J gene TRBJ2-7; a weak D match, TRBD2 (6 bases). CDR3 length: 17 amino acids. Germline V lookup: CDR1 MGHRA, CDR2 YSYEKL. V was cut by 1 base and J by 3 bases, with 19 bases left in between. In DNA form, the CDR3 reads TGCGCCAGCAGCCAAGTAGTTGGAGGGAAAAGCCTCTACGAGCAGTACTTC. It codes for CASSQVVGGKSLYEQYF.

This clone has only a few counts. The chain combines TRBV13 with TRBJ1-3; D remains unclear. There are 13 residues in the CDR3. V was shortened by 3 bases and J by 3 bases, with 6 bases between the two germline ends. Germline CDR1 and CDR2: PRHDT and FYEKMQ (reference sequence). CDR3 nucleotides: TGTGCCAGCAGCTTGAGGGTTGGAAACACCATATATTTT. Translating gives CASSLRVGNTIYF.

The chain links TRBV9 to TRBJ2-7; 8 bases map to TRBD1. Germline loops: CDR1 SGDLS, CDR2 YYNGEE. V lost 3 bases and J lost 4; bases outside the gene matches: 9. The CDR3 spans 15 residues. The CDR3, as DNA: TGTGCCAGCAGCGCGGGGACAGGTCGAGAGTACGAGCAGTACTTC. Its translation: CASSAGTGREYEQYF.

The chain combines TRBV27 with TRBJ2-1; maybe TRBD2 (5 bases). Trimming shortened V by 8 bases and J by 6 bases, and 17 bases separated the two germline ends. This CDR3 is 14 amino acids long. CDR1 and CDR2 from the germline V gene are MNHEY and SMNVEV (reference sequence). CDR3 sequence reads: CASHRAGASNEQFF. The CDR3 DNA is TGTGCCAGCCATCGGGCGGGTGCCTCCAATGAGCAGTTCTTC.

Concerning this clone: A read error may account for a junction end that differs from germline. The rearrangement links TRBV7-7 to TRBJ2-5; tentatively, D is TRBD1 (5 bases). This CDR3 region has 15 residues. Per the germline V gene, CDR1 is SSHAT and CDR2 is FNYEAQ (reference sequence). CDR3 loop: CASSKTVLNQETQYF. The CDR3 bases are TGTGCTAGCAGCAAGACAGTACTGAACCAAGAGACCCAGTACTTC.

Here the CDR3 DNA reads TGTGCCAGTAGTTCTAGGGAAGGGACTGAAGCTTTCTTT. This codes for CASSSREGTEAFF. The V and J genes are TRBV19 and TRBJ1-1; D not resolved. The germline V gene has CDR1 LNHDA and CDR2 SQIVND (reference sequence). This CDR3 is built from 13 residues. V gave up 5 bases and J gave up 5 bases, with 12 bases separating them.

The chain uses TRBV19 and TRBJ1-5; D is undetermined. Germline CDR1 LNHDA, CDR2 SQIVND (reference sequence). There are 16 residues in the CDR3. The ends were cut back, 7 bases at V and 9 bases at J, with 25 bases in the middle. For the CDR3, the DNA is TGTGCCAGTACCCTAAGGGCGGATCTCGAAATGTTGCCCCAGCATTTT. It encodes CASTLRADLEMLPQHF.

This clone occurred once. V is TRBV25-1 and J is TRBJ1-1, with TRBD1 matching 8 bases. Looked up from germline, CDR1 is MGHDK and CDR2 is SYGVNS. The CDR3 extends over 14 amino acids. J was trimmed by 5 bases and V by 10 bases; bases with no gene match: 12. The chain's CDR3 is CATKTDREATEAFF. DNA for the CDR3: TGTGCCACCAAAACGGACAGGGAGGCGACTGAAGCTTTCTTT.

This sequence joins TRBV28 and TRBJ1-4; weak D call: TRBD1 (6 bases). Trimming removed 2 bases from V and 7 bases from J, with 14 bases in between. This CDR3 is 15 amino acids long. Germline CDR1 is MDHEN and CDR2 is SYDVKM. CDR3 residues: CASSLVQGRGEKLFF. CDR3 coding DNA: TGTGCCAGCAGTTTAGTACAGGGACGAGGTGAAAAACTGTTTTTT.

The rearrangement joins TRBV5-1 to TRBJ1-1; perhaps TRBD1 as D (5 bases). CDR3 length: 14 amino acids. V dropped 1 base and J dropped 6 bases, with 13 bases sitting between them. Germline-derived CDR1 and CDR2 are SGHRS and YFSETQ. CDR3 residues: CASSLSRGGAEAFF. The CDR3 DNA reads as TGCGCCAGCAGCTTGTCTCGGGGAGGGGCTGAAGCTTTCTTT.